This entry concerns a single T cell receptor beta chain. What it binds is not known. The data are from a study of response to subunit inactivated influenza vaccine. V was pared by 0 bases and J by 8 bases, with 4 bases of the junction left unmatched. Germline-derived CDR1 and CDR2 are SGDLS and YYNGEE. The CDR3 covers 14 residues. A single record per CDR3 protein comes from TCRdb applying MiXCR to the RT-PCR reads. The sample yields around 710,000 distinct CDR3 sequences, approximately 15% seen once. Findings and caveats of the study: Authors suggested each seasonal influenza vaccination recruits few new T cells.

This TCR was recovered from a man aged 50-59 years who received an inactivated influenza vaccine. The sequencing here drew on PBMCs from blood, taken less than 15 days before vaccination. The chain employs TRBV9 and TRBJ2-1, with 8 bases matching TRBD1. The chain's CDR3 is CASSVAGGQDEQFF. DNA for the CDR3: TGTGCCAGCAGCGTAGCTGGGGGACAGGATGAGCAGTTCTTC. The full variable domain, its missing parts supplied by reference TRBV9 and TRBJ2-1, is DSGVTQTPKHLITATGQRVTLRCSPRSGDLSVYWYQQSLDQGLQFLIQYYNGEERAKGNILERFSAQQFPDLHSELNLSSLELGDSALYFCASSVAGGQDEQFFGPGTRLTVL.